The following is a T cell receptor beta chain sequence with its context. What this receptor recognizes is not known. No base-level quality is on record; no much larger clone is a single base apart. The source of the sample is a study of cytomegalovirus exposure and HLA in healthy donors (dated by TCRdb to 2016 to 2017). Study-wide context: According to a later analysis, one platform produced both the roughly 110 validation repertoires and the 720 or so repertoires of the first cohort. To predict cytomegalovirus infection status, the study brought together high-throughput TCR immunosequencing, statistical association of individual TCRs with disease status, and machine learning. The aim of the study was to test whether cataloging public T cell receptors could identify signatures of past pathogen exposure. Besides the first cohort of around 670 subjects, a separate validation cohort made up of over a hundred different subjects was used. Study-wide findings and limitations: It was suggested by the authors that the approach could potentially be generalized to other disease states and immunological phenotypes. Across donors, most TCR sequences were observed very rarely, whereas some public TCRs were present in many individuals. The classifier was reported to diagnose cytomegalovirus status with high specificity and sensitivity in both the original cohort and the validation cohort. Subsequent analysis determined that TCRs grouped into clusters in the first cohort also showed a tendency toward co-occurrence across the 130 or so validation repertoires, and 85% to 95% of cluster scores exceeded 0. The study gave a list of over 150 TCR beta chains associated with cytomegalovirus. All 120 or so repertoires were used to score co-occurrence in the validation cohort in a later analysis, because that analysis had no HLA typing for the cohort. In vitro tests confirmed that three of the cytomegalovirus-associated TCR beta chains recognize cytomegalovirus antigens.

The CDR3 sequence holds 13 residues, the cysteine and phenylalanine included. Only CDR3 DNA remains: 39 bases, in frame from the first base. V sheds 4 bases and J sheds 3 bases, leaving 10 bases between their ends. The germline V gene provides CDR1 SGDLS and CDR2 YYNGEE. The donors belonged to the validation cohort of around 120 subjects, which was separate from the roughly 700-subject first cohort. Library method: the immunoSEQ multiplex PCR assay. The study's own analysis went as follows. A statistical classification framework was developed to diagnose cytomegalovirus status using the catalog of TCR beta chain sequences. Here the immuneACCESS table is served through TCRdb, limited to in-frame sequences with V and J called. Missing clones are a known gap in these copies; in checked studies unresolved V genes cover under half, and the rest lacks a known reason. V and J calls and clone size follow that table, whereas D and trimming were derived from the DNA. Counted in this sample were 330,000 or so clones; 80% to 90% of them appeared once. Together, the top ten hold approximately 0.84% of the sample.

The chain couples TRBV9 to TRBJ1-1; D gene: possibly TRBD1, on 5 matching bases. The clonotype originates from a woman aged 18-29 years in good health and CMV-seronegative. The sequencing sample was made of PBMCs. In nucleotide form, the sequence is TGTGCCAGCAGCCTCGGGGGGGACACTGAAGCTTTCTTT. Translation gives CASSLGGDTEAFF.